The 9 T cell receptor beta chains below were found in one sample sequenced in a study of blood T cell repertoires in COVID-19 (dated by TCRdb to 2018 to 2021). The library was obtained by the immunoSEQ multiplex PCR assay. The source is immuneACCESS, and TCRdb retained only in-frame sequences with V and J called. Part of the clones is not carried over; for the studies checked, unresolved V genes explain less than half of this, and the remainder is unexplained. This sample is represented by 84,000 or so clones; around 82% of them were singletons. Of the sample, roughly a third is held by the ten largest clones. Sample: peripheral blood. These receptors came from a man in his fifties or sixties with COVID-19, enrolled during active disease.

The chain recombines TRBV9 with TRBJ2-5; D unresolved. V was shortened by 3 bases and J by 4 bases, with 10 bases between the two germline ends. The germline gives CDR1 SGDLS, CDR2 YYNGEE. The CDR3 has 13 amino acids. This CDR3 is CASSGADGETQYF. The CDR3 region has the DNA TGTGCCAGCAGCGGGGCCGACGGAGAGACCCAGTACTTC. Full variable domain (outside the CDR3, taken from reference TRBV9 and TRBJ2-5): DSGVTQTPKHLITATGQRVTLRCSPRSGDLSVYWYQQSLDQGLQFLIQYYNGEERAKGNILERFSAQQFPDLHSELNLSSLELGDSALYFCASSGADGETQYFGPGTRLLVL.

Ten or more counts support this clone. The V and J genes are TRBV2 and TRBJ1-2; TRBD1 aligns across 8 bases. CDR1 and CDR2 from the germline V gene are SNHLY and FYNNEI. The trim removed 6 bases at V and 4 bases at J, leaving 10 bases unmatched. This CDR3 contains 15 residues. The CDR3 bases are TGTGCCAGCAGATCCGGACAGGGCCCTCGCTATGGCTACACCTTC. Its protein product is CASRSGQGPRYGYTF.

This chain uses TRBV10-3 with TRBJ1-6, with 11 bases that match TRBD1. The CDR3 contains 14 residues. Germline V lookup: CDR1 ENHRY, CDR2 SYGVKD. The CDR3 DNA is TGTGCTACCCGGGACAGGGGGTTTAGTTCACCCCTCCACTTT. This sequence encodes CATRDRGFSSPLHF.

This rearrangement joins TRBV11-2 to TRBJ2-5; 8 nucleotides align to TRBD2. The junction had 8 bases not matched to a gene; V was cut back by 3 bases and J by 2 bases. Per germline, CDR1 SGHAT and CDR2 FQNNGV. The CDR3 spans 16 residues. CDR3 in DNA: TGTGCCAGCAGCTTCGGTAGCGGGATACTTCAAGAGACCCAGTACTTC. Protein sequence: CASSFGSGILQETQYF.

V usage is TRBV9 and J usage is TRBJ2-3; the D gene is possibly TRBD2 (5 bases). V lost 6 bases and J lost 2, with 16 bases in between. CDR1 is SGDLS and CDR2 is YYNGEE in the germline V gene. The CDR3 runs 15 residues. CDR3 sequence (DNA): TGTGCCAGCACGACGAGCGGTAGATACACAGATACGCAGTATTTT. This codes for CASTTSGRYTDTQYF.

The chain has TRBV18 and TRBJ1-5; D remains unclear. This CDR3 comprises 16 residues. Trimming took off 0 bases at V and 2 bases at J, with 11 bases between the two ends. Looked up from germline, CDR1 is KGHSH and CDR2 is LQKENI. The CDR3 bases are TGTGCCAGCTCACCACCGAGGGCAGGCGGCAATCAGCCCCAGCATTTT. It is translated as CASSPPRAGGNQPQHF.

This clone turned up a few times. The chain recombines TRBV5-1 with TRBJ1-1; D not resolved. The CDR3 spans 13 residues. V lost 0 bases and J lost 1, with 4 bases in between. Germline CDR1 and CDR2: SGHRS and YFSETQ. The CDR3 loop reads CASSLDRNTEAFF. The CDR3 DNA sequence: TGCGCCAGCAGCTTGGACAGGAACACTGAAGCTTTCTTT.

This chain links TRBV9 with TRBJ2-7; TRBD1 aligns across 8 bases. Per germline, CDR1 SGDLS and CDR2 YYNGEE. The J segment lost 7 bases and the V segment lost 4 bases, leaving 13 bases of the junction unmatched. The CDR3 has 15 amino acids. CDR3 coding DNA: TGTGCCAGCAGCCTAAACCCAGGGGGCCAGGGGGAGCAGTACTTC. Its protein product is CASSLNPGGQGEQYF. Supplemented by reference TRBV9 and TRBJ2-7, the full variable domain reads DSGVTQTPKHLITATGQRVTLRCSPRSGDLSVYWYQQSLDQGLQFLIQYYNGEERAKGNILERFSAQQFPDLHSELNLSSLELGDSALYFCASSLNPGGQGEQYFGPGTRLTVT.

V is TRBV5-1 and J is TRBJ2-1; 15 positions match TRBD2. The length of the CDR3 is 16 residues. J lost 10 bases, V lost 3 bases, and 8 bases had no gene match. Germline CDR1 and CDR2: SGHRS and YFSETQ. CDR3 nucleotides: TGCGCCAGCAGCTCGGGACTAGCGGGAGGACTATGGGAGCAGTTCTTC. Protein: CASSSGLAGGLWEQFF.